Below, 12 T cell receptor beta chains from the same sample are listed, as sequenced in a study of molecular identifiers for immune sequencing clone quantification (dated by TCRdb to between 2017 and 2018). The library was built by means of PCR. The listed sequencing device is Illumina HiSeq 4000. TCRdb reworked the public reads: Q25 trimming with fastp, MiXCR clone assembly, productive beta chains retained. Rows matching on CDR3 protein sequence are summarized as one entry with the most common DNA and genes. The sample records some 88,000 distinct CDR3 sequences, approximately 22% of which are singletons. The ten largest clones represent 0.85% to 1.2% of the sample. The sequenced material came from naive CD8+ T cells from blood, with Jurkat cell RNA spiked in. The cell subset or site label of this sample denotes: FACS-sorted CD8+CD4-CCR7+CD45RA+ naive T cells. These receptors originate from a human donor in good health. Some libraries in this study had Jurkat cell RNA spiked in.

This clonotype has more than one count but fewer than ten. Just one base apart from a much larger clone, this may be a read error. This chain uses TRBV6-2 or TRBV6-3 with TRBJ2-4; 7 nucleotides align to TRBD1. The CDR3 runs 15 residues. The junction had 13 bases not matched to a gene; V was cut back by 6 bases and J by 8 bases. The germline gives CDR1 MNHEY, CDR2 SVGEGT. In DNA, the CDR3 is TGTGCCAGCAGCTTTGCAGGGGGTTACCGAGACATTCAGTACTTC. Translation: CASSFAGGYRDIQYF.

This clonotype was seen many times. The chain has TRBV11-2 and TRBJ2-1; 13 bases agree with TRBD2. The V and J ends lost 1 base and 3 bases, in that order; junction bases with no gene match: 3. Germline CDR1 SGHAT, CDR2 FQNNGV. The CDR3 sequence is 17 residues long. CDR3 sequence (DNA): TGTGCCAGCAGCTTAGGTGGACTAGCGGGGGACTACAATGAGCAGTTCTTC. Its protein product is CASSLGGLAGDYNEQFF.

In its sample, this clonotype was seen once. One base away lies a much larger clone, so this may be a sequencing read error. This chain joins TRBV29-1 and TRBJ2-7; D is perhaps TRBD2 (5 bases). There are 12 residues in the CDR3. Trimming took off 6 bases at V and 2 bases at J, with 11 bases between the two ends. Germline loops: CDR1 SQVTM, CDR2 ANQGSEA. The CDR3 sequence: CSVRRDAYEQYF. CDR3 coding DNA: TGCAGCGTGAGACGGGATGCCTACGAGCAGTACTTC.

V is TRBV12-3 or TRBV12-4 and J is TRBJ1-2; 7 bases fit TRBD1. The V segment lost 4 bases and the J segment 8 bases; nucleotides outside the gene matches: 7. The length of the CDR3 is 13 residues. This CDR3 is CASSSSGGVGYTF. The DNA for the CDR3 is TGTGCCAGCAGTTCCTCAGGGGGAGTGGGCTACACCTTC.

As concerns this clonotype: This may come from a read error, since a much larger clone is one base off. The chain uses TRBV19 and TRBJ2-4, with 7 positions matching TRBD1. Germline lookup yields CDR1 LNHDA and CDR2 SQIVND (reference sequence). The CDR3 length is 15 residues. The CDR3 nucleotides read TGTGCCAGTAGTATAGGACAGGGAGCCTTAGGATTCAAGGACTTC. Its protein product is CASSIGQGALGFKDF.

The V and J genes are TRBV11-2 and TRBJ2-7; 8 positions match TRBD1. CDR1 SGHAT and CDR2 FQNNGV come from the germline V gene. The CDR3 extends over 21 amino acids. Trimming cost V 1 base and J 0 bases; bases outside gene matches: 20. CDR3 loop: CASSLVASGRGRKPYSYEQYF. The CDR3 nucleotides are TGTGCCAGCAGCTTAGTAGCGTCGGGCAGGGGGCGCAAGCCGTACTCCTACGAGCAGTACTTC.

There are a few counts of this clonotype. This chain links TRBV4-3 with TRBJ2-7; 10 nucleotides line up with TRBD2. Germline V CDR1 and CDR2: LGHNA, YSLEER. Losses at the gene ends were 4 bases for V and 3 bases for J; bases not matched to a gene: 6. CDR3 length: 15 amino acids. The CDR3 reads CASSLSSGGGYEQYF. As DNA, the CDR3 is TGCGCCAGCAGCCTATCTAGCGGGGGAGGCTACGAGCAGTACTTC.

This clonotype was seen at least ten times. This chain links TRBV5-1 with TRBJ2-4, with D maybe TRBD1 (6 bases). The germline CDR1 and CDR2 sequences are SGHRS and YFSETQ. The CDR3 is 13 amino acids. V gave up 4 bases and J gave up 8 bases, with 13 bases separating them. CDR3 protein: CASSRDRFDIQYF. CDR3 DNA sequence: TGCGCCAGCAGCCGCGACAGGTTTGACATTCAGTACTTC.

The chain recombines TRBV19 with TRBJ1-1; D not resolved. V lost 9 bases and J 2 bases, leaving 10 bases between the germline ends. Germline values: CDR1 LNHDA, CDR2 SQIVND (reference sequence). The CDR3 covers 12 residues. The CDR3 nucleotides are TGTGCCAGCGGTATAACCAACACTGAAGCTTTCTTT. It encodes CASGITNTEAFF.

The chain is built from TRBV15 and TRBJ2-1; 8 bases map to TRBD1. CDR3 length equals 17 residues. Losses at the gene ends were 0 bases for V and 5 bases for J; bases not matched to a gene: 9. CDR1 and CDR2 from the germline V gene are LNHNV and YYDKDF (reference sequence). CDR3 protein: CATSRDLGGQENNEQFF. The CDR3 DNA reads as TGTGCCACCAGCAGAGATCTCGGGGGACAGGAAAACAATGAGCAGTTCTTC.

Remarks on this clonotype: A read error may explain this, as a much larger clone is one base away. The chain uses TRBV20-1 and TRBJ2-7; no firm D call. The CDR3 extends over 13 amino acids. Germline CDR1 DFQATT, CDR2 SNEGSKA (reference sequence). The CDR3 DNA follows: TGCAGTGCTAGAGCGGGCCGAGCCTACGGGCAGTACTTC. Amino acid sequence: CSARAGRAYGQYF.

This clonotype was detected many times. This chain joins TRBV29-1 and TRBJ2-3; 8 bases fit TRBD1. The V segment lost 6 bases and the J segment 2 bases; nucleotides outside the gene matches: 7. The CDR3 length is 14 residues. CDR1 SQVTM and CDR2 ANQGSEA come from the germline V gene. The CDR3 sequence is CSVTGDWNTDTQYF. The CDR3 nucleotides are TGCAGCGTGACAGGGGATTGGAACACAGATACGCAGTATTTT.